This T cell receptor (beta chain) appears in the sequencing data of a study of cytomegalovirus exposure and HLA in healthy donors. Study results and caveats: Later genetic work tied a missense DCLRE1C variant to beta-chain V and J trimming.

Between the trimmed V and J ends, which lost 6 bases and 5 bases, there was a span of 17 bases. CDR1 MNHEY and CDR2 SMNVEV come from the germline V gene (reference sequence). CDR3 length equals 14 residues. The PCR employed 60 Vbeta primers together with 13 Jbeta primers. TCRdb's copy holds only in-frame clones and misses some; the assay was immunoSEQ multiplex PCR. The top ten hold 1.5% to 2% of the sample, which has about 210,000 clones, about 80% seen once. A word on this clone: Its antigen is not known.

V and J are TRBV27 and TRBJ2-7, with D possibly matching TRBD1 (5 bases). Sequencing input: PBMCs. This sequence was found in a male donor in good health and CMV-seronegative. CDR3 sequence: CASSLSRGTHEQYF. The CDR3 DNA is TGTGCCAGCAGCTTGAGTAGGGGTACCCACGAGCAGTACTTC.